Following are 19 T cell receptor beta chains from one sample sequenced in a study of blood T cell repertoires in COVID-19. Measured with immunoSEQ multiplex PCR; TCRdb has only the in-frame clones, and not every one. The profile shows roughly 77,000 clones, around three quarters of them singletons. Sequencing used peripheral blood. Every receptor here comes from a man aged 55 to 70 with active or convalescent COVID-19.

This chain joins TRBV30 and TRBJ1-5, with TRBD1 identical over 7 bases. The germline V gene has CDR1 GTSNPN and CDR2 SVGIG (reference sequence). V dropped 5 bases and J dropped 4; count of bases not matched to a gene: 5. This CDR3 contains 13 residues. DNA for the CDR3: TGTGCCTGGGGAGACAGGGCGAATCAGCCCCAGCATTTT. This encodes CAWGDRANQPQHF.

The rearrangement uses TRBV28 and TRBJ2-7, with D possibly being TRBD1 (5 bases). Trimming stripped 1 base from V and 7 bases from J, with 17 bases between. The CDR3 has 15 residues. Germline V gives CDR1 MDHEN, CDR2 SYDVKM. The CDR3 region is CASSLFQHNQGEQYF. The CDR3 DNA reads as TGTGCCAGCAGTTTATTTCAACACAACCAGGGAGAGCAGTACTTC.

This clone was seen repeatedly, ten times or more. V gene TRBV11-2 combines with J gene TRBJ2-7; 7 bases map to TRBD1. The V gene's germline CDR1 is SGHAT and CDR2 FQNNGV. Trimming at V came to 6 bases and at J to 4 bases, leaving 9 bases not matched to a gene. This CDR3 spans 14 amino acids. CDR3 amino acids: CASSRTGSAYEQYF. In nucleotides, the CDR3 is TGTGCCAGCAGTAGGACAGGATCGGCTTACGAGCAGTACTTC.

The J gene is TRBJ1-6, the V gene TRBV5-1, with D hard to call. This CDR3 is built from 15 residues. The ends were cut back, 0 bases at V and 3 bases at J, with 7 bases in the middle. CDR1 SGHRS and CDR2 YFSETQ come from the germline V gene. The CDR3 DNA is TGCGCCAGCAGCTTGGACAGAAGCTATAATTCACCCCTCCACTTT. It translates to CASSLDRSYNSPLHF.

This clone was recorded many times. The chain carries TRBV4-1 and TRBJ2-1; TRBD2 agrees at 9 bases. The V and J ends lost 0 bases and 9 bases, in that order; junction bases with no gene match: 18. This CDR3 spans 19 amino acids. The germline V gene has CDR1 MGHRA and CDR2 YSYEKL. The CDR3 DNA reads TGCGCCAGCAGCCAAGATCCCGGGGCATGGACTAGCGCAGTTGGTGAGCAGTTCTTC. Its translation: CASSQDPGAWTSAVGEQFF.

This chain connects TRBV10-1 to TRBJ2-1; 12 bases match TRBD1. Germline V gene data show CDR1 as WNHNN and CDR2 as SYGVQD (reference sequence). The CDR3 is 17 amino acids. J lost 5 bases, V lost 4 bases, and 9 bases had no gene match. This CDR3 reads CASSVAPGQGADNEQFF. The CDR3 DNA is TGCGCCAGCAGTGTTGCCCCGGGACAGGGGGCCGACAATGAGCAGTTCTTC.

The chain employs TRBV4-2 and TRBJ1-3; 8 positions match TRBD1. The CDR3 is 17 residues long. Germline CDR1 is LGHNA and CDR2 is YNFKEQ. J was trimmed by 0 bases and V by 4 bases; bases with no gene match: 8. The CDR3: CASSLTGVEGSGNTIYF. CDR3 bases: TGTGCCAGCAGCCTGACAGGGGTAGAAGGCTCTGGAAACACCATATATTTT.

This clone has a single count. The chain has TRBV11-2 and TRBJ2-5; D not certain. Trimming stripped 3 bases from V and 5 bases from J, with 16 bases between. Germline-derived CDR1 and CDR2 are SGHAT and FQNNGV. The CDR3 has 15 residues. The CDR3 DNA is TGTGCCAGCAGCTTCTATACGGCGGATGCGGAGACCCAGTACTTC. It specifies CASSFYTADAETQYF.

This clone has ten or more counts. The V gene is TRBV5-1, the J gene TRBJ2-1, with 15 bases identical to TRBD2. The germline gives CDR1 SGHRS, CDR2 YFSETQ. V dropped 4 bases and J dropped 4; count of bases not matched to a gene: 6. The CDR3 is made up of 17 amino acids. CDR3 residues: CASSTGTSGGLYNEQFF. The CDR3 coding sequence is TGCGCCAGCAGCACCGGGACTAGCGGGGGGCTATACAATGAGCAGTTCTTC. The variable domain in full, with the rest retrieved from reference TRBV5-1 and TRBJ2-1, is KAGVTQTPRYLIKTRGQQVTLSCSPISGHRSVSWYQQTPGQGLQFLFEYFSETQRNKGNFPGRFSGRQFSNSRSEMNVSTLELGDSALYLCASSTGTSGGLYNEQFFGPGTRLTVL.

In this sample, this clone turned up once. A junction boundary mismatches the germline segment, possibly from a read error. The V call is TRBV7-6, the J call TRBJ2-5; 9 bases agree with TRBD1. The CDR3 has 14 amino acids. The germline CDR1 and CDR2 sequences are SGHVS and FNYEAQ. The CDR3 is CASTLTGGGETQYF. Written as DNA, the CDR3 is TGTGCCAGCACCTTAACAGGGGGCGGTGAGACCCAGTACTTC.

V gene TRBV12-2 combines with J gene TRBJ2-7; the DNA was not used to check the table's D call, TRBD2. TRBV12-2 is a listed pseudogene. The CDR3 runs 19 residues. Here the CDR3 DNA reads TGTGCAAGTCGCTCCTTAGGGAGGCCGGGACTTCCCTCCATAGTGGAGCAGTACTTC. Its protein product is CASRSLGRPGLPSIVEQYF.

This chain uses TRBV6-1 with TRBJ1-1; 7 bases line up with TRBD1. Trimming cost V 1 base and J 8 bases; bases outside gene matches: 10. This CDR3 has 15 residues. CDR1 is MNHNS, CDR2 SASEGT, per germline. The CDR3 sequence is CASSEDNRQGREAFF. The CDR3 nucleotides read TGTGCCAGCAGTGAAGACAACAGACAGGGCCGGGAAGCTTTCTTT.

The chain couples TRBV7-2 to TRBJ1-2, with TRBD1 as a possible D gene (5 bases). Trimming left V 5 bases short and J 0 bases short, with 16 bases between. Germline V gives CDR1 SGHTA, CDR2 FQGNSA. The CDR3 is 16 amino acids. This chain's CDR3 is CASSPGGVRANYGYTF. CDR3 sequence (DNA): TGTGCCAGCAGCCCGGGGGGAGTCCGGGCTAACTATGGCTACACCTTC.

CDR3 sequence reads: CSVSGQGVPGNTIYF. The CDR3 DNA follows: TGCAGCGTTTCCGGACAGGGGGTTCCTGGAAACACCATATATTTT. The chain recombines TRBV29-1 with TRBJ1-3; 10 bases map to TRBD1. J gave up 2 bases and V 5 bases, and 6 bases lay outside the gene matches. The length of the CDR3 is 15 residues. CDR1 is SQVTM, CDR2 ANQGSEA, per germline.

V gene TRBV10-3 combines with J gene TRBJ2-3; D is perhaps TRBD2 (6 bases). The CDR3 consists of 13 residues. Trimming removed 7 bases from V and 0 bases from J, with 8 bases in between. Germline-derived CDR1 and CDR2 are ENHRY and SYGVKD. The CDR3 spells CAIKGTSTDTQYF. In DNA form, the CDR3 reads TGTGCCATCAAAGGGACTAGCACAGATACGCAGTATTTT.

This chain uses TRBV5-4 with TRBJ2-2, with D maybe TRBD2 (6 bases). The V and J ends lost 5 bases and 6 bases respectively, with 17 bases between them. CDR1 SGHNT and CDR2 YYREEE come from the germline V gene (reference sequence). CDR3 size: 15 residues. CDR3 protein: CASSSRDLDPGELFF. CDR3 bases: TGTGCCAGCAGTTCCCGGGACTTAGACCCCGGGGAGCTGTTTTTT.

The chain is built from TRBV5-1 and TRBJ2-5; TRBD1 aligns across 9 bases. Germline values: CDR1 SGHRS, CDR2 YFSETQ. V trimming: 6 bases; J trimming: 2 bases; junction bases outside the gene matches: 2. There are 13 residues in the CDR3. The CDR3 sequence is CASTGTGQETQYF. CDR3 bases: TGCGCCAGCACCGGGACAGGGCAAGAGACCCAGTACTTC. Supplemented by reference TRBV5-1 and TRBJ2-5, the full variable domain reads KAGVTQTPRYLIKTRGQQVTLSCSPISGHRSVSWYQQTPGQGLQFLFEYFSETQRNKGNFPGRFSGRQFSNSRSEMNVSTLELGDSALYLCASTGTGQETQYFGPGTRLLVL.

The V and J genes are TRBV2 and TRBJ2-3; D ambiguous. Germline V gene data show CDR1 as SNHLY and CDR2 as FYNNEI. CDR3 size: 13 residues. V lost 6 bases to trimming and J lost 5 bases, with 12 bases between them. Written as DNA, the CDR3 is TGTGCCAGCAGAGCAGGTAGTTTAGATACGCAGTATTTT. Translation gives CASRAGSLDTQYF. The full variable domain, rest sourced from reference TRBV2 and TRBJ2-3, is EPEVTQTPSHQVTQMGQEVILRCVPISNHLYFYWYRQILGQKVEFLVSFYNNEISEKSEIFDDQFSVERPDGSNFTLKIRSTKLEDSAMYFCASRAGSLDTQYFGPGTRLTVL.

This clone was recorded once. CDR3 nucleotides: TGTGCCAGCAGCTTGTACCTTAAGACAAACCCTAAAGAGACCCAGTACTTC. Its translation is CASSLYLKTNPKETQYF. This chain uses TRBV5-6 with TRBJ2-5; D unclear. V lost 1 base and J lost 3, with 19 bases in between. Germline assignment: CDR1 SGHDT and CDR2 YYEEEE. CDR3 length: 17 residues.